This T cell receptor beta chain emerged from a study of OX40 agonist ivuxolimab in advanced cancers. Germline CDR1 reads SGHNT; CDR2 reads YYREEE (reference sequence). Losses at the gene ends were 4 bases for V and 8 bases for J; bases not matched to a gene: 4. The length of the CDR3 is 14 residues. Exclusion of a patient followed from autoimmune disease history or systemic immunosuppression. Clones were read by immunoSEQ multiplex PCR, and TCRdb kept only the in-frame ones, dropping some. The table has 40,000 to 45,000 clones, about 85% seen once. Sequencing was performed on CD4+ or CD8+ T cells sorted from blood, taken in a trial of the OX40 agonist ivuxolimab. This chain joins TRBV5-4 and TRBJ1-4; 11 nucleotides agree with TRBD1. The source of this sequence is an adult with an advanced solid tumor such as melanoma, head and neck, liver or kidney cancer. CDR3 residues: CASSPDRGREKLFF. The CDR3 DNA is TGTGCCAGCAGCCCGGACAGGGGGCGGGAAAAACTGTTTTTT.